This T cell receptor (beta chain) was profiled in a study of blood T cell repertoires in COVID-19. Study as a whole: The United States, Italy and Spain supplied acute and convalescent COVID-19 samples.

Followed over time, Seattle patients had been enrolled while infection was active. Germline V lookup: CDR1 SGDLS, CDR2 YYNGEE. The CDR3 has 13 amino acids. The V segment lost 3 bases and the J segment 4 bases; nucleotides outside the gene matches: 1. The protocol was immunoSEQ multiplex PCR, while the TCRdb copy is restricted to in-frame clones and leaves out a portion. This sample yields approximately 330,000 clones, of which 85% to 90% are seen a single time; around 0.96% belongs to the top ten. Sequencing was performed on peripheral blood. The receptor was derived from a woman aged 40-49 years with COVID-19, enrolled during active disease. The chain has TRBV9 and TRBJ1-1; TRBD1 agrees at 9 bases. CDR3 amino acids: CASSGTGVTEAFF. The CDR3 DNA sequence: TGTGCCAGCAGCGGGACAGGGGTCACTGAAGCTTTCTTT.